The clone carrying this T cell receptor (beta chain) has ten or more counts. What it recognizes is unknown. In germline, CDR1 is SGHKS, CDR2 YYEKEE (reference sequence). Trimming removed 4 bases from V and 4 bases from J, with 17 bases in between. This CDR3 spans 15 amino acids. The data were taken from a study of T cells in Graves' hyperthyroidism and ophthalmopathy. In the study overall: The authors collected peripheral blood at initial diagnosis, before any treatment. Study results and caveats: A 13 V-J model separated ophthalmopathy from stable hyperthyroidism.

Ophthalmopathy cases scored 3 or more on the Clinical Activity Score and 4 or more on NOSPECS grade, with duration below 3 months. RNA transcripts yielded amplified TCR beta CDR3 regions. TCR CDR3 underwent first-round RT-PCR with the HTBI primer set. TCRdb re-called the multiplex PCR reads through MiXCR, storing one row per CDR3 protein. The sample includes 220,000 or so distinct CDR3 sequences, 16% seen only once; the top ten take 25% to 30%. The receptor was isolated from a woman between 18 and 30 years old with Graves' ophthalmopathy. V is TRBV5-5 and J is TRBJ2-5, with a tentative D call TRBD2 (6 bases). Sample: blood. The CDR3 loop reads CASSVTGTLLETQYF. The CDR3 DNA reads as TGTGCCAGCAGCGTGACCGGGACTCTGCTAGAGACCCAGTACTTC.